This T cell receptor (beta chain) was retrieved from a study of CD8+ T cells in alopecia areata (dated by TCRdb to 2017 to 2018). Turning to the overall study: Treated patients were enrolled in an open-label pilot trial of oral tofacitinib, 5 to 10 mg twice daily, for moderate-to-severe alopecia areata. Patients received tofacitinib for 6 to 18 months and were then followed off drug for 6 months to check for delayed response and recurrence. In both human patients and the C3H/HeJ mouse model, the study applied high-throughput TCRbeta sequencing to look at T cell clonal expansion in alopecia areata. Human TCRbeta sequencing covered scalp tissue and sorted CD4+ and CD8+ peripheral blood T cells from patchy and totalis/universalis alopecia areata patients and healthy controls. Patients on tofacitinib were biopsied at baseline and after 4 and 24 weeks of treatment, and several of the patients also had a later scalp biopsy. Clonality in the scalp was compared among normal scalp (n=4), patchy alopecia areata scalp (n=8), and alopecia totalis/universalis scalp (n=8). RNA came from the PAXgene miRNA kit for fixed scalp, the miRNeasy kit for PBMCs, and the RNeasy kit for mouse skin. TCRbeta CDR3 regions were amplified by immunoSEQ multiplex PCR with 35 Vbeta forward and 13 Jbeta reverse primers.

The paper as a whole reports these results and caveats: Compared with normal scalp, lesional scalp had higher clonality and more expanded CD8+ clones, particularly in alopecia totalis/universalis, a pattern that suggests antigenic drive. Shared TCR sequences between patients were less evident than in mice, which may be partly attributable to HLA diversity in the patient population. Resident alphabeta T cells in normal human skin are also sequenced, complicating scalp TCR repertoire analysis, unlike mouse skin dominated by gammadelta T cells.

The library was built by means of the immunoSEQ multiplex PCR assay. RNA was extracted from all samples and reverse transcribed into cDNA as template for TCR sequencing. First-strand cDNA was synthesized using SuperScript III with a 2:1 mix of oligo-dT and random hexamers. A synthetic immune receptor repertoire was used to measure amplification bias, and any remaining bias was corrected computationally. The authors' pipeline ran thus. Raw reads were preprocessed to remove errors, and CDR3 was defined according to IMGT conventions as the region from the conserved cysteine to phenylalanine. Clonality was computed as 1 minus the Shannon entropy, with the entropy normalized by log2 of the number of productive unique TCRs. CD4 or CD8 identity of scalp clones was inferred by cross-referencing scalp TCRbeta sequences with sorted blood CD4 and CD8 repertoires. TCRdb took over this immuneACCESS table, retaining in-frame rearrangements with V and J assigned. Such tables are incomplete; in checked studies, under half of the missing clones stem from an unresolved V gene, and the remainder is unexplained. V and J calls and clone size are given by that table; D and trimming were obtained from the DNA. This sample lists 110,000 to 150,000 clones; around 58% were detected once. 5% to 7.5% of the sample is taken by the ten largest.

The sample holds a few counts of this clone. Its binding antigen is unknown. Base qualities are not recorded, but no much larger clone differs from it by a single base. The CDR3 numbers 17 residues from cysteine through phenylalanine. Of the read, only the CDR3 DNA is kept; its 51 bases are in frame from base 1. V loses 0 bases of germline sequence and J loses 6 bases, and the interval between the two ends is 20 bases. The CDR1 and CDR2 encoded by the germline V gene are SGHAT and FQNNGV. This specimen's time point label, per the study, means: baseline before oral tofacitinib. Lesional scalp punch biopsies and peripheral blood were obtained from alopecia areata patients. PBMCs were separated by density centrifugation and stained for CD3, CD4 and CD8, after which CD4+ and CD8+ T cells were sorted on a FACSAria.

This receptor was taken from a human donor with alopecia areata. The V gene is TRBV11-2 and the J gene is TRBJ1-1, with the identity of the D gene unclear. Material: CD4+ T cells sorted from blood, obtained at week 0. This receptor has the CDR3 CASSLDKLGGGRPEAFF. The nucleotide sequence is given as TGTGCCAGCAGCTTAGATAAGTTGGGCGGAGGAAGGCCTGAAGCTTTCTTT.